The source of this T cell receptor beta chain is a study of spatial heterogeneity in lung cancer. V shed 2 bases and J shed 3 bases, with 8 bases lying between them. Germline assignment: CDR1 SGHRS and CDR2 YFSETQ. The CDR3 runs to 14 residues. Relative to its sample, this clonotype is medium-sized. The size of this beta chain means little, since it is a stray read in a library made for alpha chains. TCRdb re-called the 5' RACE reads through MiXCR, storing one row per CDR3 protein. The table lists around 14,000 distinct CDR3 sequences, roughly 4% of them singletons, with 9.5% to 10% in the top ten. The time point denotes: sample taken at primary tumor resection. The donor group consisted of around 77 patients who had untreated, early-stage non-small cell lung cancer. Sequencing was performed on whole RNA extracted from tumor and nontumor lung tissue, or from frozen PBMC, and the material was left unsorted.

This specimen consisted of normal lung tissue next to the tumor, obtained at surgery. The chain is built from TRBV5-1 and TRBJ1-4; D perhaps matches TRBD1 (5 bases). This clonotype was sampled from a male donor with early-stage non-small cell lung cancer. The CDR3 spells CASSLGTANEKLFF. The CDR3 DNA follows: TGCGCCAGCAGCTTAGGGACTGCTAATGAAAAACTGTTTTTT.